One and the same sample provided the 3 T cell receptor beta chains below, sequenced in a study of response to subunit inactivated influenza vaccine. TCRdb passed the RT-PCR reads through MiXCR, listing each CDR3 protein once. The sample gives hundreds of thousands of distinct CDR3 sequences, approximately 11% of which show up once; about an eighth is in the top ten. This specimen was PBMCs from blood, taken about 40 days after vaccination. These receptors all stem from a man over 45 who received an inactivated influenza vaccine.

This clonotype was counted a few times. The genes are TRBV20-1 and TRBJ2-1; 7 nucleotides match TRBD2. The V and J ends lost 2 bases and 10 bases, in that order; junction bases with no gene match: 11. This CDR3 spans 14 amino acids. Per germline, CDR1 DFQATT and CDR2 SNEGSKA (reference sequence). DNA for the CDR3: TGCAGTGCTAGAAGCCTTGATCCGGGACTAGAGCAGTTCTTC. Translation gives CSARSLDPGLEQFF.

The CDR3 region is CASSYSTYGGASEAFF. The CDR3 DNA follows: TGTGCCAGCAGTTACTCGACATACGGGGGCGCGTCTGAAGCTTTCTTT. The chain recombines TRBV6-5 with TRBJ1-1, with D possibly matching TRBD1 (6 bases). Germline V gene data show CDR1 as MNHEY and CDR2 as SVGAGI. This CDR3 has 16 residues. The ends were cut back, 0 bases at V and 6 bases at J, with 17 bases in the middle.

This clonotype was observed at least ten times. J is TRBJ2-2 and V is TRBV12-3 or TRBV12-4; 8 bases match TRBD2. V was clipped by 4 bases and J by 6 bases; unmatched bases: 4. The CDR3 covers 14 residues. CDR3 nucleotide sequence: TGTGCCAGCAGTTACGGGAGGGCGGCCGGGGAGCTGTTTTTT. This encodes CASSYGRAAGELFF.